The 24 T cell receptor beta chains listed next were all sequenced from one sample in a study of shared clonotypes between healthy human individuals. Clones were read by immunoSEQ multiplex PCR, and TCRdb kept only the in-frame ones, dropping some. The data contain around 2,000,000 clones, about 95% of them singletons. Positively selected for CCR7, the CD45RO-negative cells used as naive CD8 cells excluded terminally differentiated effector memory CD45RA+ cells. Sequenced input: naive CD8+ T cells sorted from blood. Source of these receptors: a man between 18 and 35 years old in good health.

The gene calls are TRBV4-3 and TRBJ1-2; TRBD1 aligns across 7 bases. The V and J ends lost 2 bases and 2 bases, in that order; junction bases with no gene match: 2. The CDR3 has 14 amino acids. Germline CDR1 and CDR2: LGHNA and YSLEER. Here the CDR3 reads CASSQPGQNYGYTF. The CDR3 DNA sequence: TGCGCCAGCAGCCAACCGGGACAGAACTATGGCTACACCTTC.

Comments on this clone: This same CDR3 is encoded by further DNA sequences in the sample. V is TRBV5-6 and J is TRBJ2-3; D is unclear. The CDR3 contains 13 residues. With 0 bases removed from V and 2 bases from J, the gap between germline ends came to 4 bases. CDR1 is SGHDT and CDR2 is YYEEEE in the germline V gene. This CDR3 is CASSLGLTDTQYF. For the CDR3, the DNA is TGTGCCAGCAGCTTGGGACTCACAGATACGCAGTATTTT. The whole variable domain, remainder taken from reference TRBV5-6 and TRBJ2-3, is DAGVTQSPTHLIKTRGQQVTLRCSPKSGHDTVSWYQQALGQGPQFIFQYYEEEERQRGNFPDRFSGHQFPNYSSELNVNALLLGDSALYLCASSLGLTDTQYFGPGTRLTVL.

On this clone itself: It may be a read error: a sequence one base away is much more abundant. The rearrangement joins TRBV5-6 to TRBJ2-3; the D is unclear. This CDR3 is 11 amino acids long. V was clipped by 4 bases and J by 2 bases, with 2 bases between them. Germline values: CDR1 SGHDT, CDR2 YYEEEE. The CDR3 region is CASSITDTQYF. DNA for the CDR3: TGTGCCAGCAGCATCACAGATACGCAGTATTTT.

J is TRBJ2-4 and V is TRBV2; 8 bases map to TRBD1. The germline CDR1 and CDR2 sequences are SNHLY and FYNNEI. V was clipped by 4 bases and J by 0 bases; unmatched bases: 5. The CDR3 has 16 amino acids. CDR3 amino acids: CASSGWTGKAKNIQYF. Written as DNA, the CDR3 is TGTGCCAGCAGTGGATGGACAGGGAAAGCCAAAAACATTCAGTACTTC.

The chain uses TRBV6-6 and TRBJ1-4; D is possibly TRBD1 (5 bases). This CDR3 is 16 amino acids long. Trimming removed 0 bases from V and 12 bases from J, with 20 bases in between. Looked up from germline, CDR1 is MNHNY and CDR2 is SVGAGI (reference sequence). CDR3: CASSYSLRDEDLQLFF. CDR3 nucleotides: TGTGCCAGCAGTTACTCCCTTCGGGACGAAGATTTGCAACTGTTTTTT.

This CDR3 is CASSVDAVSTDTQYF. Here the CDR3 DNA reads TGTGCCAGCAGCGTAGATGCGGTAAGCACAGATACGCAGTATTTT. The chain has TRBV9 and TRBJ2-3; no clear D. This CDR3 contains 15 residues. The germline V and J ends were trimmed by 0 bases and 0 bases, with 8 bases remaining between them. Per germline, CDR1 SGDLS and CDR2 YYNGEE.

The CDR3 loop is CASSPSGFYGYTF. DNA for the CDR3: TGTGCCAGCAGCCCCTCGGGGTTCTATGGCTACACCTTC. The rearrangement links TRBV5-4 to TRBJ1-2; D unclear. CDR3 length: 13 residues. V was shortened by 4 bases and J by 4 bases, with 11 bases between the two germline ends. CDR1 and CDR2 (germline): SGHNT, YYREEE (reference sequence). Full variable domain (missing parts from reference TRBV5-4 and TRBJ1-2): ETGVTQSPTHLIKTRGQQVTLRCSSQSGHNTVSWYQQALGQGPQFIFQYYREEENGRGNFPPRFSGLQFPNYSSELNVNALELDDSALYLCASSPSGFYGYTFGSGTRLTVV.

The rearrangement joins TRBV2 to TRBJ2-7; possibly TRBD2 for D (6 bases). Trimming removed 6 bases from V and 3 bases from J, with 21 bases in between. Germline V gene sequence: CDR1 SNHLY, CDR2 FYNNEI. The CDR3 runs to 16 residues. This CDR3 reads CASSPWDSQRVYEQYF. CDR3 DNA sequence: TGTGCCAGCAGCCCCTGGGACTCACAGAGGGTCTACGAGCAGTACTTC.

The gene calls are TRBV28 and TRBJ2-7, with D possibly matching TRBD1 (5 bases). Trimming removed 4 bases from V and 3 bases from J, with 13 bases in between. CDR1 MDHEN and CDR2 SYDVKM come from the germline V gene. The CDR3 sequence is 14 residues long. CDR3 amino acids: CASSSSDKNYEQYF. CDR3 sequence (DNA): TGTGCCAGCAGTTCCTCGGACAAAAACTACGAGCAGTACTTC.

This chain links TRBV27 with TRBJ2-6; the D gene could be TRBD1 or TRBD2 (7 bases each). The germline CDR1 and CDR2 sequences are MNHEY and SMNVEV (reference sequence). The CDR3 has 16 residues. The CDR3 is CAAGGAWSSGANVLTF. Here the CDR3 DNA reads TGTGCTGCAGGGGGGGCCTGGAGCTCTGGGGCCAACGTCCTGACTTTC. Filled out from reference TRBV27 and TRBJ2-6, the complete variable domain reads EAQVTQNPRYLITVTGKKLTVTCSQNMNHEYMSWYRQDPGLGLRQIYYSMNVEVTDKGDVPEGYKVSRKEKRNFPLILESPSPNQTSLYFCAAGGAWSSGANVLTFGAGSRLTVL.

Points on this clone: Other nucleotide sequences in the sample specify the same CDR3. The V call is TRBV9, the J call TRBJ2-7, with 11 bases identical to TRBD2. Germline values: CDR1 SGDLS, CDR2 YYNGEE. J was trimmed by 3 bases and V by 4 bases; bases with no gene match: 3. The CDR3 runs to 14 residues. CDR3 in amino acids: CASSPSGGNYEQYF. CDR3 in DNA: TGTGCCAGCAGCCCTAGCGGGGGGAACTACGAGCAGTACTTC.

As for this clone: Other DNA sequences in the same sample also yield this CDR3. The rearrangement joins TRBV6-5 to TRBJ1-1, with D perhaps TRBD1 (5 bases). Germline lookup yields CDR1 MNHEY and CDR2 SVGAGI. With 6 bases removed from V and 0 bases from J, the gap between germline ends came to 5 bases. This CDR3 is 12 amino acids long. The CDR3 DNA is TGTGCCAGCAGGGGGGTGAACACTGAAGCTTTCTTT. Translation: CASRGVNTEAFF.

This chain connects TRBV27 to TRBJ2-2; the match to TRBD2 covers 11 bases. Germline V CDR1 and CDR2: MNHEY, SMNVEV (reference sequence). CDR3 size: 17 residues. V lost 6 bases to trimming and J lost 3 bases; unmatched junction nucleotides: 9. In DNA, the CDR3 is TGTGCCAGCAGCTTGGTAGCGGGGGGGCCTTACACCGGGGAGCTGTTTTTT. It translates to CASSLVAGGPYTGELFF.

CDR3 protein: CASSLVSRFEKLFF. Written as DNA, the CDR3 is TGTGCCAGCAGCTTAGTCTCCAGGTTTGAAAAACTGTTTTTT. The chain carries TRBV11-2 and TRBJ1-4; no clear D. Germline CDR1 is SGHAT and CDR2 is FQNNGV. Trimming shortened V by 1 base and J by 7 bases, and 10 bases separated the two germline ends. The CDR3 extends over 14 amino acids. The entire variable domain, with the rest obtained from reference TRBV11-2 and TRBJ1-4, is as follows: EAGVAQSPRYKIIEKRQSVAFWCNPISGHATLYWYQQILGQGPKLLIQFQNNGVVDDSQLPKDRFSAERLKGVDSTLKIQPAKLEDSAVYLCASSLVSRFEKLFFGSGTQLSVL.

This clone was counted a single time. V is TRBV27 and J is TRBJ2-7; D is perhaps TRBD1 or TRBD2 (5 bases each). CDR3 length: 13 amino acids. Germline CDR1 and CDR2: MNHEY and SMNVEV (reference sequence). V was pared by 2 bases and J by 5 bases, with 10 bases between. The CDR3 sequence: CASSLIRGDEQYF. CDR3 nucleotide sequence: TGTGCCAGCAGTTTAATCCGAGGGGACGAGCAGTACTTC.

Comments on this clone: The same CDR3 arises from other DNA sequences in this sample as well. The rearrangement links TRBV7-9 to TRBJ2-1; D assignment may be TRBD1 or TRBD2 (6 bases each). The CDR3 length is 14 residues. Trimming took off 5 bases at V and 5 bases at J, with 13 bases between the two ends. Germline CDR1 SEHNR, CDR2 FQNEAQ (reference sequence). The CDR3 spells CASSLGGSNNEQFF. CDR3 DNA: TGTGCCAGCAGCCTAGGGGGGTCCAACAATGAGCAGTTCTTC.

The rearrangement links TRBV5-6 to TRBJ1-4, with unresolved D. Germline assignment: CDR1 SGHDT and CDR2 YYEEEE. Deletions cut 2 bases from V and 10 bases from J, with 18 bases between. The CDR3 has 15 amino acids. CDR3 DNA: TGTGCCAGCAGCTTTGGCGGTGGGAACCTGGGAAAACTGTTTTTT. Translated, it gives CASSFGGGNLGKLFF.

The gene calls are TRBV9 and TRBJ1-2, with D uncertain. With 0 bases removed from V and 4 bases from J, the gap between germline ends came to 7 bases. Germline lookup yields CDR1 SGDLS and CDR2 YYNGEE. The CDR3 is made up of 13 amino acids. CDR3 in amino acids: CASSVDGTYGYTF. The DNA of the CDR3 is TGTGCCAGCAGCGTAGACGGAACCTATGGCTACACCTTC.

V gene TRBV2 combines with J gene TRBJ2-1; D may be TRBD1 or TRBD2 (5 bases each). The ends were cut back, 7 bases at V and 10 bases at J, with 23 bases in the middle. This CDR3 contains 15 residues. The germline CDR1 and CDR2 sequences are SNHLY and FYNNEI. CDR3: CASTRGASPVSEQFF. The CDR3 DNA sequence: TGTGCCAGCACCCGAGGGGCTTCCCCCGTGAGCGAGCAGTTCTTC.

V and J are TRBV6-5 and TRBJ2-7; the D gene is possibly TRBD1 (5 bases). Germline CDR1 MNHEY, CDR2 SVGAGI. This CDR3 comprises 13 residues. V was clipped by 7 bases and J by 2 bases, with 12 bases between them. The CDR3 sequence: CASTPDSAYEQYF. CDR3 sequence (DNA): TGTGCCAGCACCCCAGACAGTGCCTACGAGCAGTACTTC.

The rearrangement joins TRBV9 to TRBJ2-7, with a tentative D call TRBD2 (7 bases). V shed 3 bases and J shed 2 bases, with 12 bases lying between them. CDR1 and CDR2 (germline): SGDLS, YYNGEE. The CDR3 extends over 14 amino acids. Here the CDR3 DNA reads TGTGCCAGCAGCGCCGAGGGGGGGACCTACGAGCAGTACTTC. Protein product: CASSAEGGTYEQYF.

The CDR3, as DNA: TGTGCCAGCAGCCCCGTGGGGGACAGGGGAGGAGGGTCTGAAGCTTTCTTT. This encodes CASSPVGDRGGGSEAFF. The chain combines TRBV13 with TRBJ1-1, with TRBD1 identical over 10 bases. V shed 5 bases and J 6 bases; nucleotides not matched to a gene: 15. The CDR3 runs to 17 residues. Germline V lookup: CDR1 PRHDT, CDR2 FYEKMQ (reference sequence). The full variable domain, completed using reference TRBV13 and TRBJ1-1, is AAGVIQSPRHLIKEKRETATLKCYPIPRHDTVYWYQQGPGQDPQFLISFYEKMQSDKGSIPDRFSAQQFSDYHSELNMSSLELGDSALYFCASSPVGDRGGGSEAFFGQGTRLTVV.

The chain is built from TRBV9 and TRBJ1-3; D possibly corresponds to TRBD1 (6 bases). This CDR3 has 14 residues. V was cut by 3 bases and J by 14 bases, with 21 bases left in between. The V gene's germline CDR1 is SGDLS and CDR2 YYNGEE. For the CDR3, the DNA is TGTGCCAGCAGCGGACGGACAGAACCCATCCCGGTATATTTT. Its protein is CASSGRTEPIPVYF.

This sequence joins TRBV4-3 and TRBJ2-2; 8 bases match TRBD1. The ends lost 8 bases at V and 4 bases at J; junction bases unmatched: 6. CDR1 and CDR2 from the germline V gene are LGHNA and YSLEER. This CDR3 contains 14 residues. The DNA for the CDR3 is TGCGCCAGCTCAGGGGGCGCGGGCACCGGGGAGCTGTTTTTT. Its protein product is CASSGGAGTGELFF.